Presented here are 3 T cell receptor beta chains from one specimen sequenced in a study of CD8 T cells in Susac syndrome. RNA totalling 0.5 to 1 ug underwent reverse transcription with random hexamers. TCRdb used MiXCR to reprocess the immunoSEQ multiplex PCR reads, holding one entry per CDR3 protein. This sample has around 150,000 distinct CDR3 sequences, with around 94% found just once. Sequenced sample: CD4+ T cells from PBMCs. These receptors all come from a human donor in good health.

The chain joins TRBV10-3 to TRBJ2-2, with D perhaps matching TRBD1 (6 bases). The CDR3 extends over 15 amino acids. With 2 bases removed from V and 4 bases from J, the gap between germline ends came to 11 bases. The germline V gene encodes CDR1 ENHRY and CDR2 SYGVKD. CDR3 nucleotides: TGTGCCATCAGTGAGAGGGAAGGGGGCACCGGGGAGCTGTTTTTT. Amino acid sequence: CAISEREGGTGELFF.

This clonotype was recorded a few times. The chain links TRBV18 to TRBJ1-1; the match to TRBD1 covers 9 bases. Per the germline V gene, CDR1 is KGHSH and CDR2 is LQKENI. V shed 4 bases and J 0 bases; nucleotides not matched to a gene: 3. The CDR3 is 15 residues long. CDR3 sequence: CASSLGTGMNTEAFF. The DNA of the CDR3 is TGTGCCAGCTCACTGGGGACAGGGATGAACACTGAAGCTTTCTTT.

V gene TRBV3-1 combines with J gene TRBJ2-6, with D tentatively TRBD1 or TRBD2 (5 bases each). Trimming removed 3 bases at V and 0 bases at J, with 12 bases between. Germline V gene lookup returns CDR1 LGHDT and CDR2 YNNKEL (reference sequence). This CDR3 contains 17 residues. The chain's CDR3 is CASSQTSGSSGANVLTF. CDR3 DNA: TGTGCCAGCAGCCAGACGTCAGGGAGCTCTGGGGCCAACGTCCTGACTTTC.